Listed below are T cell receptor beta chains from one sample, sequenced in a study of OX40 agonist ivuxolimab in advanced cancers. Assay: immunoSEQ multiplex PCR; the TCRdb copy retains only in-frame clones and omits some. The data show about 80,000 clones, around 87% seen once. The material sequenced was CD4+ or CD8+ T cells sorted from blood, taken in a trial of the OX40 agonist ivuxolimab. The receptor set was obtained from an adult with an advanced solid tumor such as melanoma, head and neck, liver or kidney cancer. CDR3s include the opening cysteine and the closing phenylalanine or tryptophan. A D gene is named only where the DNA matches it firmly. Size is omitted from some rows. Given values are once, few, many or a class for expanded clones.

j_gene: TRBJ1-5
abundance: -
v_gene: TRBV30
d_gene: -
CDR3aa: CAWSVSLGQPQHF
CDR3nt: TGTGCCTGGAGTGTCTCGTTGGGGCAGCCCCAGCATTTT

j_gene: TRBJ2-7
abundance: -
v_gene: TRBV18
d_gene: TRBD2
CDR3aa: CASSPGLAGGMEEQYF
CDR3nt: TGTGCCAGCTCACCTGGACTAGCGGGAGGGATGGAAGAGCAGTACTTC

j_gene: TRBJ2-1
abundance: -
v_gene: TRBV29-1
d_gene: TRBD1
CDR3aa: CSVDRDRGYEQFF
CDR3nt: TGCAGCGTTGACCGGGACAGGGGGTATGAGCAGTTCTTC

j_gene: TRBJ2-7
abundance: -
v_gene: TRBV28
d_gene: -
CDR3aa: CASKRQYEQYF
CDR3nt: TGTGCCAGCAAGCGGCAATACGAGCAGTACTTC

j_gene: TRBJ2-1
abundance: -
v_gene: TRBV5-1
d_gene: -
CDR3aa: CASSPQTGNNEQFF
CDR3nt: TGCGCCAGCAGCCCACAAACAGGGAATAATGAGCAGTTCTTC

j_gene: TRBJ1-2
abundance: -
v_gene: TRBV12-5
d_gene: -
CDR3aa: CASETSRPIGYTF
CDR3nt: TGTGCTAGTGAGACTTCTAGACCTATTGGCTACACCTTC

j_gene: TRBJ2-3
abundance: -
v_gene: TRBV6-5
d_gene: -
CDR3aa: CASSSGRVTDTQYF
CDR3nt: TGTGCCAGCAGTTCGGGCCGCGTAACAGATACGCAGTATTTT

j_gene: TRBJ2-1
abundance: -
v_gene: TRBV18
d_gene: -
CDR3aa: CASSPPALYNEQFF
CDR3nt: TGTGCCAGCTCACCGCCAGCCCTATACAATGAGCAGTTCTTC

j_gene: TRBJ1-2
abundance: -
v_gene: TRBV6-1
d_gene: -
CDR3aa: CASSERQGDRDGYTF
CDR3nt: TGTGCCAGCAGTGAGAGGCAGGGAGATCGGGATGGCTACACCTTC

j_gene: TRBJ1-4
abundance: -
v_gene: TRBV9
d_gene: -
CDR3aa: CASSPGSLRSNEKLFF
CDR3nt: TGTGCCAGCAGCCCCGGGAGTTTGAGGTCTAATGAAAAACTGTTTTTT

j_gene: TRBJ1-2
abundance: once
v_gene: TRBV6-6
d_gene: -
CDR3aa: CASSLARDGYTF
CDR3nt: TGTGCCAGCAGCCTGGCGAGGGATGGCTACACCTTC

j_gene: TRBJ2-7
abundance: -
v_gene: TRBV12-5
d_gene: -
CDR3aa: CASGFSAEEPREQYF
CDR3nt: TGTGCTAGTGGTTTTTCGGCGGAGGAACCGAGGGAGCAGTACTTC

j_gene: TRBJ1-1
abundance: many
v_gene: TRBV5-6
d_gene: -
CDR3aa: CASSLRNTEAFF
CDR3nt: TGTGCCAGCAGCTTACGGAACACTGAAGCTTTCTTT

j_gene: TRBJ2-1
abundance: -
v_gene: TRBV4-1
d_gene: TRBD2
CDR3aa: CASSQDGGVWNEQFF
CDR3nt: TGCGCCAGCAGCCAAGATGGGGGGGTTTGGAATGAGCAGTTCTTC